This entry lists 32 T cell receptor beta chains sequenced from one sample in a study of T cell repertoires in cytomegalovirus infection. TCRdb used MiXCR to reprocess the reads, holding one entry per CDR3 protein. The table records 300,000 to 400,000 distinct CDR3 sequences, just under 25% of them present only once. The antigens these receptors bind are not known. The sequenced sample was cultured PBMCs, obtained from culture after CMV antigen stimulation. The receptors were sampled from a human donor in good health (CMV status not recorded). Some clones in this sample may be carry-over from other donors' samples.

Ten or more counts support this clonotype. V is TRBV7-2 and J is TRBJ2-7; D gene unclear. The germline V gene encodes CDR1 SGHTA and CDR2 FQGNSA. Trimming cost V 1 base and J 0 bases, with 13 bases left between them. The CDR3 spans 16 residues. The CDR3 loop reads CASSLELSKHSYEQYF. The CDR3 coding sequence is TGTGCCAGCAGCTTAGAACTGAGTAAACACTCCTACGAGCAGTACTTC.

This clonotype was counted only a few times. This rearrangement joins TRBV3-1 to TRBJ2-1; 9 bases are a match to TRBD1. Germline CDR1 reads LGHDT; CDR2 reads YNNKEL (reference sequence). The CDR3 runs 16 residues. V gave up 5 bases and J gave up 1 base; unmatched junction bases: 6. This CDR3 is CASSVQGARSYNEQFF. The CDR3 DNA is TGTGCCAGCAGCGTACAGGGGGCCCGGTCCTACAATGAGCAGTTCTTC.

A single count supports this clonotype. The chain is built from TRBV27 and TRBJ2-6; tentative D call: TRBD1 (6 bases). The CDR3 has 16 residues. V dropped 8 bases and J dropped 2 bases, with 16 bases sitting between them. The germline CDR1 and CDR2 sequences are MNHEY and SMNVEV (reference sequence). The CDR3 DNA reads TGTGCCAGCGGGATGACAGGACTGCCTGGGGCCAACGTCCTGACTTTC. Protein: CASGMTGLPGANVLTF. Using reference TRBV27 and TRBJ2-6 for the parts outside the CDR3, the full variable domain is EAQVTQNPRYLITVTGKKLTVTCSQNMNHEYMSWYRQDPGLGLRQIYYSMNVEVTDKGDVPEGYKVSRKEKRNFPLILESPSPNQTSLYFCASGMTGLPGANVLTFGAGSRLTVL.

This clonotype occurred many times. The chain employs TRBV6-2 or TRBV6-3 and TRBJ2-2, with 8 nucleotides matching TRBD1. The V gene's germline CDR1 is MNHEY and CDR2 SVGEGT. Unmatched junction bases numbered 7, after V lost 6 bases and J lost 7 bases. CDR3 size: 14 residues. The CDR3 here is CASSHRQGSGELFF. The CDR3 DNA is TGTGCCAGCAGCCACCGACAGGGGAGCGGGGAGCTGTTTTTT.

The chain uses TRBV12-3 or TRBV12-4 and TRBJ2-1, with 7 nucleotides matching TRBD2. J was trimmed by 8 bases and V by 8 bases; bases with no gene match: 15. The CDR3 is 15 amino acids. The CDR3 region is CASAPLERGYDEQFF. CDR3 nucleotide sequence: TGTGCCAGCGCCCCGTTAGAGCGGGGTTACGATGAGCAGTTCTTC.

The chain has TRBV7-6 and TRBJ1-2, with TRBD1 as a possible D gene (5 bases). Germline V gives CDR1 SGHVS, CDR2 FNYEAQ. CDR3 size: 14 residues. V was cut by 5 bases and J by 7 bases, with 17 bases left in between. This chain's CDR3 is CASSPAEPGSGYTF. As DNA, the CDR3 is TGTGCCAGCAGCCCCGCTGAGCCAGGGAGTGGCTACACCTTC.

In this sample, this clonotype turned up many times. The chain recombines TRBV7-2 with TRBJ2-2; 9 nucleotides match TRBD2. The CDR3 length is 17 residues. The junction had 15 bases not matched to a gene; V was cut back by 5 bases and J by 8 bases. Per the germline V gene, CDR1 is SGHTA and CDR2 is FQGNSA. CDR3 DNA sequence: TGTGCCAGCAGCGAGGCGTACGCGGGAGGGACGAGGGGGGAGCTGTTTTTT. Protein sequence: CASSEAYAGGTRGELFF.

The gene calls are TRBV5-4 and TRBJ2-5; 11 nucleotides align to TRBD2. The CDR3 sequence is 13 residues long. The V segment lost 8 bases and the J segment 5 bases; nucleotides outside the gene matches: 5. CDR1 SGHNT and CDR2 YYREEE come from the germline V gene (reference sequence). Here the CDR3 reads CASSGRAGETQYF. CDR3 DNA: TGTGCCAGTAGCGGGAGGGCCGGGGAGACCCAGTACTTC.

This clonotype was recorded many times. The V gene is TRBV6-1, the J gene TRBJ2-5; 9 bases align to TRBD1. Losses at the gene ends were 7 bases for V and 2 bases for J; bases not matched to a gene: 8. Germline V gene sequence: CDR1 MNHNS, CDR2 SASEGT. CDR3 length: 15 amino acids. CDR3 in DNA: TGTGCCAGCACCGGGACAGGGATGATTCAAGAGACCCAGTACTTC. Residues: CASTGTGMIQETQYF.

J is TRBJ2-7 and V is TRBV7-2, with D unresolved. V lost 8 bases and J 2 bases, leaving 7 bases between the germline ends. The CDR3 sequence is 11 residues long. Looked up from germline, CDR1 is SGHTA and CDR2 is FQGNSA. The CDR3: CASAGAYEQYV. The CDR3 DNA sequence: TGTGCCAGCGCTGGAGCCTACGAGCAGTACGTC.

This clonotype was observed many times. The rearrangement joins TRBV7-6 to TRBJ2-5; 12 positions agree with TRBD2. Trimming cost V 5 bases and J 0 bases; bases outside gene matches: 4. The CDR3 length is 16 residues. Germline-derived CDR1 and CDR2 are SGHVS and FNYEAQ. As DNA, the CDR3 is TGTGCCAGCAGCAACCTAGCGGGAGGGTACCAAGAGACCCAGTACTTC. Its translation is CASSNLAGGYQETQYF. Based on the CDR3 plus reference TRBV7-6 and TRBJ2-5, the full variable domain is GAGVSQSPRYKVTKRGQDVALRCDPISGHVSLYWYRQALGQGPEFLTYFNYEAQQDKSGLPNDRFSAERPEGSISTLTIQRTEQRDSAMYRCASSNLAGGYQETQYFGPGTRLLVL.

In its sample, this clonotype was seen a few times. The V and J genes are TRBV15 and TRBJ2-7; 8 positions match TRBD2. V lost 0 bases to trimming and J lost 0 bases; unmatched junction nucleotides: 10. The germline V gene encodes CDR1 LNHNV and CDR2 YYDKDF (reference sequence). The CDR3 has 18 residues. The CDR3, as DNA: TGTGCCACCAGCAGAGATCAAGGGACTAGATGGAGCTCCTACGAGCAGTACTTC. Protein product: CATSRDQGTRWSSYEQYF.

This rearrangement joins TRBV25-1 to TRBJ1-2; TRBD1 might be the D (6 bases). This CDR3 is 14 amino acids long. Trimming took 6 bases from V and 4 from J, leaving 15 bases between them. Per the germline V gene, CDR1 is MGHDK and CDR2 is SYGVNS. The CDR3 loop reads CASRGGVQLYGYTF. DNA of the CDR3: TGTGCCAGCAGAGGGGGGGTCCAGCTCTATGGCTACACCTTC.

V usage is TRBV18 and J usage is TRBJ2-7, with a weak D call TRBD2 (6 bases). Germline V gives CDR1 KGHSH, CDR2 LQKENI. V lost 2 bases, J lost 1 base, and 9 bases lay in between. This CDR3 contains 14 residues. The CDR3 here is CASSPSGLSYEQYV. For the CDR3, the DNA is TGTGCCAGCTCACCATCCGGACTATCCTACGAGCAGTACGTC.

This clonotype occurred many times. The gene calls are TRBV28 and TRBJ2-3, with 7 bases matching TRBD1. CDR3 size: 17 residues. The V gene's germline CDR1 is MDHEN and CDR2 SYDVKM. Unmatched junction bases numbered 11, after V lost 3 bases and J lost 2 bases. CDR3 coding DNA: TGTGCCAGCAGTTTCGCTGGACAGGTCTTTAACACAGATACGCAGTATTTT. Residues: CASSFAGQVFNTDTQYF. Drawing the rest from reference TRBV28 and TRBJ2-3, the complete variable domain is DVKVTQSSRYLVKRTGEKVFLECVQDMDHENMFWYRQDPGLGLRLIYFSYDVKMKEKGDIPEGYSVSREKKERFSLILESASTNQTSMYLCASSFAGQVFNTDTQYFGPGTRLTVL.

DNA for the CDR3: TGTGCCAGCAGTTCATCAGGGGGCAAGACTGAAGCTTTCTTT. It yields the protein CASSSSGGKTEAFF. This chain connects TRBV12-3 or TRBV12-4 to TRBJ1-1; 8 bases align to TRBD1. The V gene end was trimmed by 4 bases and the J gene end by 5 bases; junction bases not matched to a gene: 6. This CDR3 contains 14 residues.

CDR3: CASSLGLLGASDITDTQYF. CDR3 DNA sequence: TGTGCCAGCAGCTTAGGGTTGTTAGGGGCTTCCGACATCACAGATACGCAGTATTTT. The rearrangement uses TRBV7-8 and TRBJ2-3; TRBD1 might be the D (5 bases). The CDR3 loop spans 19 amino acids. Germline V lookup: CDR1 SGHVS, CDR2 FQNEAQ. V was trimmed by 1 base and J by 2 bases, leaving 22 bases between them.

This sequence joins TRBV12-3 or TRBV12-4 and TRBJ1-6, with D possibly matching TRBD1 (5 bases). V lost 5 bases to trimming and J lost 6 bases, with 14 bases between them. The CDR3 contains 15 residues. The CDR3 DNA reads TGTGCCAGCAGTCCCCGGGGGGTTCGTAATTCACCCCTCCACTTT. Encoded protein: CASSPRGVRNSPLHF.

This chain links TRBV2 with TRBJ2-2, with a weak D call TRBD2 (5 bases). Germline V gene data show CDR1 as SNHLY and CDR2 as FYNNEI. The CDR3 spans 15 residues. With 5 bases removed from V and 5 bases from J, the gap between germline ends came to 15 bases. For the CDR3, the DNA is TGTGCCAGCAGTCTCCTCAGGACGGGGACCGGGGAGCTGTTTTTT. Amino acids: CASSLLRTGTGELFF.

A remark on this clonotype: At one end, the junction sequence differs from germline, possibly due to a read error. The chain employs TRBV19 and TRBJ1-6, with D unclear. The CDR3 covers 14 residues. The germline V gene encodes CDR1 LNHDA and CDR2 SQIVND (reference sequence). CDR3 loop: CASLSTGGGSPHHF. For the CDR3, the DNA is TGTGCCTCCCTATCCACGGGTGGAGGATCACCCCACCACTTT.

The sample holds a few counts of this clonotype. This chain links TRBV27 with TRBJ2-1; D might be TRBD2 (6 bases). Per germline, CDR1 MNHEY and CDR2 SMNVEV (reference sequence). This CDR3 spans 19 amino acids. The V and J ends lost 4 bases and 7 bases respectively, with 29 bases between them. The CDR3 bases are TGTGCCAGCAGTTCTGTCGGGGCATTCGGGGTGGCGGGGTGGAATGAGCAGTTCTTC. This codes for CASSSVGAFGVAGWNEQFF.

The genes are TRBV19 and TRBJ1-1; D is undetermined. Trimming pared 7 bases from V and 8 bases from J, leaving 14 bases between. Per germline, CDR1 LNHDA and CDR2 SQIVND (reference sequence). This CDR3 comprises 12 residues. The CDR3 loop is CASIQYPSEAFF. The CDR3 DNA reads TGTGCCAGTATCCAATACCCCTCCGAAGCTTTCTTT.

In its sample, this clonotype was seen many times. The V call is TRBV7-2, the J call TRBJ2-1, with D perhaps matching TRBD2 (6 bases). Germline V gives CDR1 SGHTA, CDR2 FQGNSA. CDR3 size: 15 residues. V lost 5 bases to trimming and J lost 1 base, with 12 bases between them. CDR3 region: CASSKAGPSYNEQFF. For the CDR3, the DNA is TGTGCCAGCAGCAAAGCGGGTCCTTCCTACAATGAGCAGTTCTTC.

The chain is built from TRBV5-1 and TRBJ2-2, with TRBD2 identical over 11 bases. Germline lookup yields CDR1 SGHRS and CDR2 YFSETQ. The CDR3 has 16 residues. Unmatched junction bases numbered 7, after V lost 5 bases and J lost 4 bases. The CDR3 DNA is TGCGCCAGCAGTCTACTAGCGGGAGTTGGCACCGGGGAGCTGTTTTTT. This sequence encodes CASSLLAGVGTGELFF.

The chain joins TRBV4-1 to TRBJ2-7, with D perhaps matching TRBD2 (6 bases). CDR3 size: 15 residues. Between the trimmed V and J ends, which lost 0 bases and 1 base, there was a span of 10 bases. CDR1 and CDR2 (germline): MGHRA, YSYEKL. The CDR3 sequence: CASSQEAGWSYEQYV. CDR3 DNA sequence: TGCGCCAGCAGCCAAGAGGCGGGGTGGTCCTACGAGCAGTACGTC.

This clonotype was recorded at least ten times. The V gene is TRBV7-2, the J gene TRBJ2-7; the D call may be TRBD1 or TRBD2 (5 bases each). Germline loops: CDR1 SGHTA, CDR2 FQGNSA. The germline V and J ends were trimmed by 1 base and 2 bases, with 21 bases remaining between them. The CDR3 is 18 amino acids. Written as DNA, the CDR3 is TGTGCCAGCAGCTTAGACAAGCGGCATAAAGGGGACCCCTACGAGCAGTACTTC. Translated, it gives CASSLDKRHKGDPYEQYF.

This clonotype was picked up many times. V usage is TRBV11-3 and J usage is TRBJ1-1; D gene unclear. The germline gives CDR1 SGHNT, CDR2 YENEEA. The CDR3 length is 12 residues. V was shortened by 0 bases and J by 11 bases, with 10 bases between the two germline ends. CDR3 coding DNA: TGTGCCAGCAGCTTAGAGCGGGCGAGGGCTTTCTTT. Translating it yields CASSLERARAFF.

In this sample, this clonotype turned up a few times. This chain joins TRBV6-6 and TRBJ1-1; D gene uncertain. Germline assignment: CDR1 MNHNY and CDR2 SVGAGI (reference sequence). Trimming took 10 bases from V and 0 from J, leaving 12 bases between them. This CDR3 has 13 amino acids. The CDR3 loop is CATRLAMNTEAFF. The CDR3 region has the DNA TGTGCCACTAGACTAGCTATGAACACTGAAGCTTTCTTT.

This chain links TRBV5-1 with TRBJ2-5, with 14 nucleotides matching TRBD2. CDR1 SGHRS and CDR2 YFSETQ come from the germline V gene. The ends lost 4 bases at V and 5 bases at J; junction bases unmatched: 16. The CDR3 has 19 amino acids. CDR3 loop: CASSPRLAGGTRETETQYF. CDR3 coding DNA: TGCGCCAGCAGCCCCAGACTAGCGGGAGGGACCCGCGAGACGGAGACCCAGTACTTC.

The CDR3: CASSLLRVSHNEQFF. DNA for the CDR3: TGTGCCAGCAGCTTATTACGGGTGTCTCACAATGAGCAGTTCTTC. J is TRBJ2-1 and V is TRBV7-3; D gene unclear. Per germline, CDR1 SGHTA and CDR2 FQGTGA. V dropped 2 bases and J dropped 5 bases, with 13 bases sitting between them. The CDR3 runs to 15 residues.

This clonotype was detected many times. The chain employs TRBV7-6 and TRBJ1-2, with D possibly matching TRBD1 (5 bases). Deletions cut 3 bases from V and 7 bases from J, with 9 bases between. CDR1 is SGHVS and CDR2 is FNYEAQ in the germline V gene. There are 12 residues in the CDR3. CDR3 DNA: TGTGCCAGCAGCTTGGACAAAGGTGGCTACACCTTC. Its protein product is CASSLDKGGYTF.

Ten or more counts support this clonotype. The chain uses TRBV7-2 and TRBJ2-1; D uncertain. The CDR3 runs 17 residues. Germline V lookup: CDR1 SGHTA, CDR2 FQGNSA. V was clipped by 1 base and J by 3 bases, with 16 bases between them. The CDR3 nucleotides are TGTGCCAGCAGCTTAGACGGAGCCTCCCACTACTACAATGAGCAGTTCTTC. It is translated as CASSLDGASHYYNEQFF.